Presented here are 7 T cell receptor beta chains from one specimen sequenced in a study of control samples from healthy donors and cancer patients. The repertoire was sequenced with immunoSEQ multiplex PCR; TCRdb's copy has only in-frame clones and lacks some. There are some 20,000 clones in the sample; around nine tenths occur only once, and approximately 9.3% lies in the top ten. The specimen was PBMCs. Source of these receptors: a woman aged 60-75 years with head and neck cancer.

The genes are TRBV7-2 and TRBJ1-1, with D hard to call. V lost 5 bases to trimming and J lost 5 bases, with 15 bases between them. Germline V gene sequence: CDR1 SGHTA, CDR2 FQGNSA. The CDR3 consists of 14 residues. CDR3 loop: CASSPALVGTEAFF. The CDR3 DNA reads TGTGCCAGCAGCCCAGCCCTGGTAGGGACTGAAGCTTTCTTT.

The chain has TRBV19 and TRBJ1-1; 8 bases line up with TRBD1. Germline V gene lookup returns CDR1 LNHDA and CDR2 SQIVND (reference sequence). This CDR3 contains 17 residues. Germline trimming cut 1 base from V and 0 bases from J; bases unmatched to any gene: 7. The CDR3 region has the DNA TGTGCCAGTAGTATAGGTGCAGGGGGCGTTATGAACACTGAAGCTTTCTTT. Its protein product is CASSIGAGGVMNTEAFF.

The genes are TRBV6-5 and TRBJ2-2; 8 bases align to TRBD1. The CDR3 covers 14 residues. Germline loops: CDR1 MNHEY, CDR2 SVGAGI. After removal of 7 bases from V and 5 bases from J, the junction contained 6 bases not matched to a gene. CDR3 nucleotides: TGTGCCAGCACCCAGACAGGGGTTACCGGGGAGCTGTTTTTT. The encoded protein is CASTQTGVTGELFF.

CDR3 region: CASSPGLEGEAFF. The CDR3 DNA reads as TGTGCCAGCAGCCCTGGTCTGGAGGGTGAAGCTTTCTTT. The rearrangement links TRBV9 to TRBJ1-1, with unresolved D. V lost 4 bases to trimming and J lost 7 bases, with 14 bases between them. The CDR3 sequence is 13 residues long. CDR1 is SGDLS and CDR2 is YYNGEE in the germline V gene. The full variable domain, with the rest looked up from reference TRBV9 and TRBJ1-1, is DSGVTQTPKHLITATGQRVTLRCSPRSGDLSVYWYQQSLDQGLQFLIQYYNGEERAKGNILERFSAQQFPDLHSELNLSSLELGDSALYFCASSPGLEGEAFFGQGTRLTVV.

The chain has TRBV29-1 and TRBJ2-1, with D maybe TRBD1 (6 bases). CDR1 is SQVTM and CDR2 is ANQGSEA in the germline V gene. The CDR3 consists of 13 residues. V was clipped by 8 bases and J by 8 bases, with 19 bases between them. CDR3 in amino acids: CSFYRVSQYEQFF. As DNA, the CDR3 is TGCAGCTTTTACAGGGTCTCGCAATATGAGCAGTTCTTC.

The rearrangement joins TRBV5-6 to TRBJ1-3; 7 positions agree with TRBD1. The CDR3 has 14 amino acids. Trimming took 1 base from V and 2 from J; bases not matched to a gene: 0. Germline V lookup: CDR1 SGHDT, CDR2 YYEEEE. The CDR3 region has the DNA TGTGCCAGCAGCTTGCAGGGGGCTGGAAACACCATATATTTT. As protein: CASSLQGAGNTIYF. Together with reference TRBV5-6 and TRBJ1-3, the CDR3 gives the full variable domain: DAGVTQSPTHLIKTRGQQVTLRCSPKSGHDTVSWYQQALGQGPQFIFQYYEEEERQRGNFPDRFSGHQFPNYSSELNVNALLLGDSALYLCASSLQGAGNTIYFGEGSWLTVV.

The genes are TRBV5-1 and TRBJ2-5; the match to TRBD2 covers 12 bases. Trimming cost V 4 bases and J 5 bases; bases outside gene matches: 6. The CDR3 consists of 15 residues. Germline values: CDR1 SGHRS, CDR2 YFSETQ. The DNA for the CDR3 is TGCGCCAGCAGCCTGGGACTAGCGGGCTCGGAGACCCAGTACTTC. Translation: CASSLGLAGSETQYF.